This T cell receptor beta chain originates from a study of blood T cell repertoires in COVID-19. Across the study: Some COVID-19 samples were acute and others convalescent; all came from the United States, Italy and Spain. PBMCs, B-cell-depleted T cells, or T cells were the source of the cDNA or gDNA that made up the material.

Germline CDR1 MNHEY, CDR2 SVGAGI. This CDR3 comprises 15 residues. Trimming pared 7 bases from V and 0 bases from J, leaving 16 bases between. Participants were aged about 18 to 100 years from about two dozen US areas. Self-reported history from a screening survey and questionnaire set each donor's cohort. Assay: immunoSEQ multiplex PCR; the TCRdb copy retains only in-frame clones and omits some. This sample has fewer than 500,000 clones, with 85% to 90% found just once. The specimen was PBMCs or T cells enriched from blood (not recorded which). The sequence was collected from a young woman with acute COVID-19. This chain links TRBV6-5 with TRBJ2-7, with D possibly being TRBD1 (5 bases). This CDR3 is CASNGAGWNSYEQYF. Written as DNA, the CDR3 is TGTGCCAGCAATGGGGCAGGGTGGAACTCCTACGAGCAGTACTTC.